The rows below give T cell receptor beta chains drawn from one sample of a study of T cell clonotyping in hematopoietic cell transplantation. The protocol was immunoSEQ multiplex PCR, while the TCRdb copy is restricted to in-frame clones and leaves out a portion. The sample includes 15,000 to 20,000 clones, approximately 80% of them seen just once. The sequenced material came from peripheral blood mononuclear cells. These receptor sequences come from a man in his sixties in good health. Some clones in this sample may be carry-over from other donors' samples. Both conserved end residues are part of each CDR3. The D gene is left open where the match is weak. Clone size appears in some rows only: once, few, many, or a class for an expanded clone.

j_call: TRBJ1-2; clone_size: .; v_call: TRBV4-3; d_call: .; cdr3_aa: CASSQARDSGYTF; cdr3_nt: TGCGCCAGCAGCCAAGCTCGTGACAGTGGCTACACCTTC
j_call: TRBJ1-2; clone_size: .; v_call: TRBV6-5; d_call: TRBD1; cdr3_aa: CASSPRRTGDGYTF; cdr3_nt: TGTGCCAGCAGCCCCCGTCGTACAGGGGATGGCTACACCTTC
j_call: TRBJ2-5; clone_size: .; v_call: TRBV4-2; d_call: TRBD2; cdr3_aa: CASSQWGQPGLAGVGQETQYF; cdr3_nt: TGTGCCAGCAGCCAATGGGGGCAGCCGGGACTAGCGGGAGTCGGCCAAGAGACCCAGTACTTC
j_call: TRBJ2-6; clone_size: .; v_call: TRBV2; d_call: .; cdr3_aa: CASSVVPYQSRANVLTF; cdr3_nt: TGTGCCAGCAGTGTCGTTCCTTACCAAAGTCGGGCCAACGTCCTGACTTTC
j_call: TRBJ1-1; clone_size: few; v_call: TRBV30; d_call: .; cdr3_aa: CAFEQVDGTFF; cdr3_nt: TGTGCCTTCGAGCAGGTGGATGGGACTTTCTTT
j_call: TRBJ1-2; clone_size: .; v_call: TRBV28; d_call: .; cdr3_aa: CASSPPGTSSHYTF; cdr3_nt: TGTGCCAGCAGTCCTCCGGGCACATCGAGCCACTACACCTTC
j_call: TRBJ1-5; clone_size: .; v_call: TRBV5-5; d_call: TRBD1; cdr3_aa: CASSLDRGGSNQPQHF; cdr3_nt: TGTGCCAGCAGCTTGGACAGGGGCGGCAGCAATCAGCCCCAGCATTTT
j_call: TRBJ1-6; clone_size: .; v_call: TRBV28; d_call: .; cdr3_aa: CASSFTGTPPLHF; cdr3_nt: TGTGCCAGCAGTTTTACGGGGACGCCACCCCTCCACTTT
j_call: TRBJ2-1; clone_size: .; v_call: TRBV11-2; d_call: .; cdr3_aa: CASSPLPLNEQFF; cdr3_nt: TGTGCCAGCAGCCCCCTCCCCCTGAATGAGCAGTTCTTC
j_call: TRBJ2-7; clone_size: .; v_call: TRBV6-4; d_call: .; cdr3_aa: CASSTGTDSYEQYF; cdr3_nt: TGTGCCAGCTCAACAGGGACGGATTCCTACGAGCAGTACTTC
j_call: TRBJ2-7; clone_size: .; v_call: TRBV27; d_call: .; cdr3_aa: CASSSPGYEQYF; cdr3_nt: TGTGCCAGCAGTAGCCCAGGCTACGAGCAGTACTTC
j_call: TRBJ2-7; clone_size: .; v_call: TRBV27; d_call: .; cdr3_aa: CASSLASPGQSSYEQYF; cdr3_nt: TGTGCCAGCAGTTTAGCATCGCCCGGGCAGAGCTCCTACGAGCAGTACTTC